Listed here are 24 T cell receptor beta chains from one sample, sequenced in a study of memory CD4+ T cells and cytomegalovirus serostatus. The protocol was immunoSEQ multiplex PCR, while the TCRdb copy is restricted to in-frame clones and leaves out a portion. Of about 58,000 clones in the sample, 82% were seen once. The sort gate was single viable CD3+CD4+CD8-CD45RO+ cells for memory CD4+ T cells. Material: memory CD4+ T cells from blood. These receptor sequences come from an adult in good health and CMV-seronegative. Some clones in this sample may be carry-over from other donors' samples.

The V call is TRBV30, the J call TRBJ2-3; 10 bases map to TRBD2. The CDR3 consists of 15 residues. J gave up 1 base and V 5 bases, and 6 bases lay outside the gene matches. Germline-derived CDR1 and CDR2 are GTSNPN and SVGIG (reference sequence). CDR3 amino acids: CAWASGLAGTDTQYF. CDR3 bases: TGTGCCTGGGCCTCCGGACTAGCGGGCACAGATACGCAGTATTTT.

As for this clone: The junction differs from germline at one of its ends, possibly a read error. V and J are TRBV25-1 and TRBJ1-1; perhaps TRBD1 as D (5 bases). The CDR3 runs to 14 residues. Germline V CDR1 and CDR2: MGHDK, SYGVNS. The CDR3 nucleotides are TGTGCCAGCTCCCCCGGCGGGGGGAACACTGAAGCTCTCTTT. It encodes CASSPGGGNTEALF.

The rearrangement links TRBV13 to TRBJ2-1, with D possibly being TRBD1 (6 bases). The CDR3 contains 18 residues. The V gene's germline CDR1 is PRHDT and CDR2 FYEKMQ (reference sequence). The V and J ends lost 4 bases and 1 base respectively, with 20 bases between them. In nucleotides, the CDR3 is TGTGCCAGCAGCTGGACACACAGGGAATACAAGTCCTACAATGAGCAGTTCTTC. This gives the protein CASSWTHREYKSYNEQFF.

The rearrangement uses TRBV30 and TRBJ2-1; D is uncertain. The CDR3 has 16 amino acids. Germline CDR1 reads GTSNPN; CDR2 reads SVGIG (reference sequence). V lost 4 bases, J lost 3 bases, and 19 bases lay in between. CDR3: CAWNDFGRAGYNEQFF. CDR3 in DNA: TGTGCCTGGAATGACTTCGGCCGGGCCGGCTACAATGAGCAGTTCTTC.

The chain carries TRBV29-1 and TRBJ2-1; D gene ambiguous. Germline CDR1 SQVTM, CDR2 ANQGSEA. V was cut by 5 bases and J by 5 bases, with 10 bases left in between. CDR3 length: 12 residues. CDR3 sequence (DNA): TGCAGCGTTAGCTGGGTTGACAATGAGCAGTTCTTC. Its translation is CSVSWVDNEQFF.

The chain couples TRBV19 to TRBJ1-1; 9 nucleotides match TRBD1. The CDR3 covers 12 residues. The J segment lost 11 bases and the V segment lost 3 bases, leaving 4 bases of the junction unmatched. Germline V gene data show CDR1 as LNHDA and CDR2 as SQIVND (reference sequence). The CDR3 sequence is CASSMRDRAAFF. The CDR3 bases are TGTGCCAGTAGTATGAGGGACAGGGCTGCTTTCTTT.

The chain links TRBV5-4 to TRBJ2-1; D call uncertain. Germline V gene sequence: CDR1 SGHNT, CDR2 YYREEE (reference sequence). The CDR3 runs to 13 residues. Between the trimmed V and J ends, which lost 3 bases and 8 bases, there was a span of 12 bases. In DNA, the CDR3 is TGTGCCAGCAGCTCCACTACGGTCGATGAGCAGTTCTTC. It yields the protein CASSSTTVDEQFF.

This clone came up a few times. The chain combines TRBV28 with TRBJ1-5; no clear D. V lost 5 bases, J lost 5 bases, and 16 bases lay in between. Looked up from germline, CDR1 is MDHEN and CDR2 is SYDVKM. The CDR3 covers 15 residues. The CDR3 spells CASSPATVNDQPQHF. DNA of the CDR3: TGTGCCAGCAGTCCGGCAACAGTTAATGATCAGCCCCAGCATTTT.

The chain uses TRBV20-1 and TRBJ2-1; unclear D gene. The germline V and J ends were trimmed by 3 bases and 2 bases, with 2 bases remaining between them. CDR1 and CDR2 (germline): DFQATT, SNEGSKA (reference sequence). The CDR3 has 11 residues. Here the CDR3 reads CSARPYNEQFF. For the CDR3, the DNA is TGCAGTGCTAGGCCCTACAATGAGCAGTTCTTC.

This clone was observed a handful of times. The chain has TRBV5-4 and TRBJ1-2; TRBD1 matches 7 bases. Germline loops: CDR1 SGHNT, CDR2 YYREEE (reference sequence). The CDR3 contains 14 residues. Trimming cost V 5 bases and J 7 bases; bases outside gene matches: 11. CDR3 in amino acids: CASRSAGGQPGYTF. The CDR3, as DNA: TGTGCCAGCAGATCGGCAGGGGGACAGCCTGGCTACACCTTC.

The chain links TRBV30 to TRBJ2-2; 9 nucleotides line up with TRBD2. J was trimmed by 6 bases and V by 6 bases; bases with no gene match: 11. The CDR3 extends over 15 amino acids. Germline V gene sequence: CDR1 GTSNPN, CDR2 SVGIG (reference sequence). The CDR3 DNA follows: TGTGCCTGTTTTCTTAGCGGGAGCTTCTCCGGGGAGCTGTTTTTT. Protein sequence: CACFLSGSFSGELFF.

The V and J genes are TRBV5-1 and TRBJ2-3, with 7 nucleotides matching TRBD1. This CDR3 is 15 amino acids long. Germline CDR1 SGHRS, CDR2 YFSETQ. V lost 7 bases and J lost 1; bases outside the gene matches: 9. The CDR3 bases are TGCGCCAGCCATGCAGGGGGAACGCGCACAGATACGCAGTATTTT. This encodes CASHAGGTRTDTQYF.

This clone was counted between two and nine times. The chain links TRBV5-4 to TRBJ2-3; D remains unclear. Trimming cost V 1 base and J 3 bases, with 6 bases left between them. The CDR3 is made up of 13 amino acids. The germline gives CDR1 SGHNT, CDR2 YYREEE (reference sequence). Here the CDR3 reads CASSLSFTDTQYF. The CDR3 nucleotides read TGTGCCAGCAGCTTGTCCTTTACAGATACGCAGTATTTT.

This clone has just a few counts. The J gene is TRBJ1-2, the V gene TRBV6-5, with a tentative D call TRBD1 (6 bases). This CDR3 contains 14 residues. V was cut by 2 bases and J by 7 bases, with 14 bases left in between. Germline V gives CDR1 MNHEY, CDR2 SVGAGI. CDR3 loop: CASSYGRRGGGYTF. CDR3 DNA sequence: TGTGCCAGCAGTTACGGGCGAAGGGGGGGTGGCTACACCTTC.

V and J are TRBV5-1 and TRBJ1-1, with a possible D match to TRBD1 (6 bases). With 2 bases removed from V and 1 base from J, the gap between germline ends came to 12 bases. Germline V gene data show CDR1 as SGHRS and CDR2 as YFSETQ. This CDR3 region has 15 residues. The CDR3 DNA reads as TGCGCCAGCAGCTTCTCCGGGACAAAGAACACTGAAGCTTTCTTT. Translating it yields CASSFSGTKNTEAFF.

This chain joins TRBV18 and TRBJ1-1, with a weak D call TRBD1 (5 bases). Trimming removed 1 base at V and 6 bases at J, with 12 bases between. The V gene's germline CDR1 is KGHSH and CDR2 LQKENI. The CDR3 spans 14 residues. The CDR3 protein is CASSPRGFGSEAFF. The CDR3 bases are TGTGCCAGCTCACCACGGGGGTTCGGGTCTGAAGCTTTCTTT.

In its sample, this clone was seen a few times. This chain uses TRBV7-3 with TRBJ2-1, with TRBD2 matching 12 bases. The germline V gene encodes CDR1 SGHTA and CDR2 FQGTGA. CDR3 size: 13 residues. V dropped 8 bases and J dropped 4; count of bases not matched to a gene: 0. The CDR3 coding sequence is TGTGCCAGCGGACTAGCGGGATACAATGAGCAGTTCTTC. Translation gives CASGLAGYNEQFF.

The rearrangement joins TRBV7-2 to TRBJ1-2; D not certain. Between the trimmed V and J ends, which lost 1 base and 8 bases, there was a span of 17 bases. The CDR3 spans 15 residues. Germline V gives CDR1 SGHTA, CDR2 FQGNSA. The CDR3 is CASSLGLGTLAGYTF. CDR3 nucleotides: TGTGCCAGCAGCTTAGGGCTGGGAACCTTGGCGGGCTACACCTTC.

The chain employs TRBV11-2 and TRBJ1-2; D might be TRBD1 (5 bases). CDR1 is SGHAT, CDR2 FQNNGV, per germline. V shed 2 bases and J shed 4 bases, with 11 bases lying between them. CDR3 size: 14 residues. The CDR3 DNA sequence: TGTGCCAGCAGCTTATCAGGGTTCGGCTATGGCTACACCTTC. Encoded protein: CASSLSGFGYGYTF.

The chain links TRBV10-2 to TRBJ2-3, with 8 bases matching TRBD2. CDR3 length: 16 residues. CDR1 WSHSY and CDR2 SAAADI come from the germline V gene. After removal of 5 bases from V and 0 bases from J, the junction contained 7 bases not matched to a gene. The CDR3 DNA follows: TGCGCCAGCAGTCCTTTAGCGGGACCGAGCACAGATACGCAGTATTTT. This translates into CASSPLAGPSTDTQYF.

The chain couples TRBV4-2 to TRBJ1-5; D remains unclear. Germline values: CDR1 LGHNA, CDR2 YNFKEQ. V was shortened by 4 bases and J by 1 base, with 8 bases between the two germline ends. The CDR3 is made up of 14 amino acids. CDR3 nucleotides: TGTGCCAGCAGCCCCCCAGGAAGCAATCAGCCCCAGCATTTT. It translates to CASSPPGSNQPQHF.

J is TRBJ1-1 and V is TRBV28; D call uncertain. CDR3 length: 16 residues. Looked up from germline, CDR1 is MDHEN and CDR2 is SYDVKM. V was trimmed by 5 bases and J by 0 bases, leaving 16 bases between them. The DNA of the CDR3 is TGTGCCAGCAGTCCACTCCACGGTTTCATGAACACTGAAGCTTTCTTT. It codes for CASSPLHGFMNTEAFF.

The gene calls are TRBV28 and TRBJ1-5, with a tentative D call TRBD1 (5 bases). The CDR3 totals 14 residues. Germline CDR1 reads MDHEN; CDR2 reads SYDVKM. Trimming removed 3 bases from V and 2 bases from J, with 8 bases in between. In DNA form, the CDR3 reads TGTGCCAGCAGTTTGCGCAGGGGCAATCAGCCCCAGCATTTT. It encodes CASSLRRGNQPQHF.

V is TRBV28 and J is TRBJ2-7; D is ambiguous. Deletions cut 5 bases from V and 2 bases from J, with 10 bases between. Looked up from germline, CDR1 is MDHEN and CDR2 is SYDVKM. This CDR3 has 13 amino acids. This chain's CDR3 is CASSPPQAYEQYF. The CDR3 DNA follows: TGTGCCAGCAGTCCCCCCCAGGCCTACGAGCAGTACTTC. Looking up the rest from reference TRBV28 and TRBJ2-7 gives the full variable domain: DVKVTQSSRYLVKRTGEKVFLECVQDMDHENMFWYRQDPGLGLRLIYFSYDVKMKEKGDIPEGYSVSREKKERFSLILESASTNQTSMYLCASSPPQAYEQYFGPGTRLTVT.